The 8 T cell receptor beta chains presented below share a single source sample, sequenced in a study of T cell repertoires in cytomegalovirus infection. In TCRdb, the reads were re-called with MiXCR into one record per CDR3 protein. The data hold some 99,000 distinct CDR3 sequences, with less than 30% observed a single time. These receptors have no identified antigens. Sequencing was performed on CD8+ T cells from cultured PBMCs, taken from culture after CMV antigen stimulation. Receptors were obtained from a human donor in good health (CMV status not recorded). Some clones in this sample may be carry-over from other donors' samples.

This clonotype appeared a few times. The chain has TRBV27 and TRBJ2-7, with 7 bases identical to TRBD1. Germline assignment: CDR1 MNHEY and CDR2 SMNVEV (reference sequence). J gave up 3 bases and V 7 bases, and 15 bases lay outside the gene matches. CDR3 length: 16 residues. The CDR3 DNA reads as TGTGCCAGCATCTCCCAGAGGGGGCCATCTTTCTACGAGCAGTACTTC. This sequence encodes CASISQRGPSFYEQYF.

The chain carries TRBV24-1 and TRBJ1-5, with 7 positions matching TRBD1. The CDR3 runs to 16 residues. Per germline, CDR1 KGHDR and CDR2 SFDVKD. The junction had 10 bases not matched to a gene; V was cut back by 2 bases and J by 7 bases. CDR3 amino acids: CATSDSQGMPFQPQHF. The CDR3 coding sequence is TGTGCCACCAGTGATTCACAGGGGATGCCTTTCCAGCCCCAGCATTTT.

This clonotype was seen a few times. This chain uses TRBV7-8 with TRBJ1-1; D unresolved. The CDR3 extends over 13 amino acids. Germline lookup yields CDR1 SGHVS and CDR2 FQNEAQ. V shed 5 bases and J shed 7 bases, with 14 bases lying between them. Here the CDR3 DNA reads TGTGCCAGCAGCCGGATCCCGGCAGGTGAAGCTTTCTTT. The encoded protein is CASSRIPAGEAFF.

This chain uses TRBV11-2 with TRBJ1-5, with D uncertain. Trimming removed 6 bases from V and 6 bases from J, with 6 bases in between. This CDR3 has 11 amino acids. Germline-derived CDR1 and CDR2 are SGHAT and FQNNGV. The CDR3 sequence is CASSPCQPQHF. DNA for the CDR3: TGTGCCAGCAGTCCTTGTCAGCCCCAGCATTTT.

This clonotype was counted ten times or more. The CDR3 here is CASSQTPTVMNTEAFF. Written as DNA, the CDR3 is TGTGCCAGCAGCCAGACGCCGACAGTCATGAACACTGAAGCTTTCTTT. The rearrangement uses TRBV4-2 and TRBJ1-1; tentative D call: TRBD1 (5 bases). This CDR3 contains 16 residues. The germline V gene has CDR1 LGHNA and CDR2 YNFKEQ. Trimming took off 3 bases at V and 0 bases at J, with 14 bases between the two ends.

On this clonotype itself: A much bigger clone sits one base away, suggesting this may be a read error. J is TRBJ2-7 and V is TRBV7-2; no firm D call. Trimming shortened V by 2 bases and J by 4 bases, and 6 bases separated the two germline ends. The length of the CDR3 is 12 residues. CDR1 and CDR2 (germline): SGHTA, FQGNSA. The CDR3 coding sequence is TGTGCCAGCAGCTTATATGGGTACGAGCAGTACGTC. Its protein product is CASSLYGYEQYV.

This sequence joins TRBV7-4 and TRBJ1-4; a possible D gene is TRBD1 (5 bases). The CDR3 has 13 amino acids. Germline CDR1 is SGHVT and CDR2 is SQSDAQ. V gave up 2 bases and J gave up 8 bases, with 9 bases separating them. The CDR3 sequence is CASSLQGWEKLFF. The DNA for the CDR3 is TGTGCCAGCAGCTTACAGGGTTGGGAAAAACTGTTTTTT.

The chain employs TRBV20-1 and TRBJ1-5; the D is unclear. The germline V and J ends were trimmed by 4 bases and 0 bases, with 10 bases remaining between them. CDR1 and CDR2 from the germline V gene are DFQATT and SNEGSKA (reference sequence). This CDR3 is built from 14 residues. The CDR3 region has the DNA TGCAGTGCTATCGATGGCGATAGCAATCAGCCCCAGCATTTT. As protein: CSAIDGDSNQPQHF.